The 10 T cell receptor beta chains presented below share a single source sample, sequenced in a study of CD4 T cells in relation to SARS-CoV-2 and coronaviruses. Some clones are missing from TCRdb's copy, which holds only in-frame ones; the method was immunoSEQ multiplex PCR. The table includes 50,000 to 70,000 clones, 92% detected once. The sequencing input was naive CD4+ T cells from PBMCs. The subset was: naive CD4+ T cells isolated by negative enrichment. These TCRs come from an adult with COVID-19.

The J gene is TRBJ2-5, the V gene TRBV7-6; 15 bases fit TRBD2. V lost 5 bases to trimming and J lost 6 bases; unmatched junction nucleotides: 7. The CDR3 spans 16 residues. Germline loops: CDR1 SGHVS, CDR2 FNYEAQ. The CDR3 reads CASSLGGTSGRKTQYF. The CDR3 nucleotides are TGTGCCAGCAGCCTAGGAGGGACTAGCGGGAGGAAGACCCAGTACTTC.

This chain connects TRBV5-4 to TRBJ2-1; tentative D call: TRBD2 (6 bases). The germline CDR1 and CDR2 sequences are SGHNT and YYREEE (reference sequence). CDR3 length: 17 amino acids. V lost 3 bases, J lost 0 bases, and 16 bases lay in between. The CDR3 here is CASSSTAGLSSYNEQFF. The CDR3 nucleotides read TGTGCCAGCAGCTCTACCGCCGGACTAAGCTCCTACAATGAGCAGTTCTTC.

The chain couples TRBV7-9 to TRBJ2-7; the D gene is possibly TRBD1 (6 bases). V was cut by 5 bases and J by 2 bases, with 19 bases left in between. CDR1 and CDR2 (germline): SEHNR, FQNEAQ (reference sequence). The CDR3 has 16 amino acids. CDR3 nucleotide sequence: TGTGCCAGCAGCGAACCGACAGGCCGGGCCCCCTACGAGCAGTACTTC. Translated, it gives CASSEPTGRAPYEQYF. The full variable domain, completed using reference TRBV7-9 and TRBJ2-7, is DTGVSQNPRHKITKRGQNVTFRCDPISEHNRLYWYRQTLGQGPEFLTYFQNEAQLEKSRLLSDRFSAERPKGSFSTLEIQRTEQGDSAMYLCASSEPTGRAPYEQYFGPGTRLTVT.

The CDR3 DNA reads as TGTGCCAGCAGCTCGGGACTAGCGGTCACAGATACGCAGTATTTT. Its protein product is CASSSGLAVTDTQYF. The J gene is TRBJ2-3, the V gene TRBV7-3; 11 nucleotides match TRBD2. Germline V gene lookup returns CDR1 SGHTA and CDR2 FQGTGA. The CDR3 loop spans 15 amino acids. With 4 bases clipped from V and 2 bases from J, the junction kept 2 bases outside the gene matches.

This chain joins TRBV27 and TRBJ2-1; D is uncertain. CDR3 length equals 12 residues. With 3 bases removed from V and 7 bases from J, the gap between germline ends came to 7 bases. CDR1 is MNHEY, CDR2 SMNVEV, per germline (reference sequence). CDR3 DNA: TGTGCCAGCAGTTTTTTCGGGAATGAGCAGTTCTTC. Translation: CASSFFGNEQFF.

The chain carries TRBV14 and TRBJ2-1; D gene uncertain. V was shortened by 4 bases and J by 8 bases, with 9 bases between the two germline ends. Germline lookup yields CDR1 SGHDN and CDR2 FVKESK. CDR3 length: 12 residues. This chain's CDR3 is CASSLGPDEQFF. The CDR3 DNA sequence: TGTGCCAGCAGCCTCGGTCCCGATGAGCAGTTCTTC.

The gene calls are TRBV18 and TRBJ2-2; D gene ambiguous. V dropped 2 bases and J dropped 6 bases, with 7 bases sitting between them. The CDR3 is 13 residues long. Germline CDR1 and CDR2: KGHSH and LQKENI. CDR3 in amino acids: CASSPGPAGELFF. The CDR3 DNA sequence: TGTGCCAGCTCACCAGGCCCGGCCGGGGAGCTGTTTTTT.

The CDR3 sequence is CASSPPWGTEAFF. CDR3 DNA: TGTGCCAGCAGTCCCCCCTGGGGCACTGAAGCTTTCTTT. The genes are TRBV28 and TRBJ1-1; D is ambiguous. The CDR3 runs 13 residues. V was shortened by 5 bases and J by 4 bases, with 11 bases between the two germline ends. Per the germline V gene, CDR1 is MDHEN and CDR2 is SYDVKM.

The V and J genes are TRBV7-9 and TRBJ1-1; D may be TRBD1 (5 bases). Trimming stripped 5 bases from V and 6 bases from J, with 25 bases between. CDR3 length equals 17 residues. Germline lookup yields CDR1 SEHNR and CDR2 FQNEAQ (reference sequence). The CDR3 DNA is TGTGCCAGCAGCGATCCAGGGTTCCCCTATGAACTCGCTGAAGCTTTCTTT. It codes for CASSDPGFPYELAEAFF.

V is TRBV19 and J is TRBJ2-3, with D possibly matching TRBD2 (5 bases). The V gene lost 1 base and the J gene lost 6 bases, with 8 bases spanning the gap. CDR1 LNHDA and CDR2 SQIVND come from the germline V gene (reference sequence). The CDR3 has 13 residues. CDR3 region: CASSIGERDTQYF. The DNA for the CDR3 is TGTGCCAGTAGTATAGGGGAGCGGGATACGCAGTATTTT.